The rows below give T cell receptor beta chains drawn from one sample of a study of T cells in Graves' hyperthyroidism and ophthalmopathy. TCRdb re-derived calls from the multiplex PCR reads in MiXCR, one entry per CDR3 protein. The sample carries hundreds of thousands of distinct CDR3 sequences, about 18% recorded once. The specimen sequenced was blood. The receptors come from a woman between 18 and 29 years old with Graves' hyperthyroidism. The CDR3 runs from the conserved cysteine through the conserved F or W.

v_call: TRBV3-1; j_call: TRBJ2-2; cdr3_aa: CASSQVGGVDTGELFF
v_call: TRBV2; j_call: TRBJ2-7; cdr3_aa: CASSEGATYEQYF
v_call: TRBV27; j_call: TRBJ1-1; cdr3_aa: CASSSVLNTEAFF
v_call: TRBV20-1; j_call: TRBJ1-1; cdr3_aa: CSASWQNENTEAFF
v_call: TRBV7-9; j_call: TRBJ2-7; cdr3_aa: CASSAGTGNGEQYF
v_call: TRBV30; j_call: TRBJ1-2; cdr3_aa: CAWNFGRGDGYTF
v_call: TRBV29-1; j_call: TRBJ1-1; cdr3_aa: CSVRGWGLTEAFF
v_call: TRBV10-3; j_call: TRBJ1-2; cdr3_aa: CAIRIQGATGYTF
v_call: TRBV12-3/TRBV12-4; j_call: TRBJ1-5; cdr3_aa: CASSLTRRSNQPQHF
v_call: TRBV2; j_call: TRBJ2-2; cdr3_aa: CASRDTKDGELFF
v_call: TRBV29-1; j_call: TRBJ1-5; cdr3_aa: CSAGGQDQPQHF
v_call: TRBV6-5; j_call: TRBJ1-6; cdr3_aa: CASSSPPGQSNSPLHF
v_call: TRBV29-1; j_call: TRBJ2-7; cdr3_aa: CSVVQDPSYEQYF
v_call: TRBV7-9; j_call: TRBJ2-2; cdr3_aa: CASRRDTNTGELFF
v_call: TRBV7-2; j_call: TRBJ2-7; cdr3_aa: CASSLLDFRSYEQYF
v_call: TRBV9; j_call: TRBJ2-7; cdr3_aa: CASSVVASGDPYF
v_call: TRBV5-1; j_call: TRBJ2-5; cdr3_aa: CASSFADPQETQYF
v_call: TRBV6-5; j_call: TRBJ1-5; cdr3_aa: CASSYSYTAGQPQHF
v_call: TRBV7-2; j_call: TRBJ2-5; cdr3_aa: CASSWTSGGNQETQYF
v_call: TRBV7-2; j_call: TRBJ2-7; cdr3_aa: CAISLSGHSYEQYF
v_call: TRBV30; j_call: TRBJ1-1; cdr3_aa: CAWRVAQTGRSEAFF
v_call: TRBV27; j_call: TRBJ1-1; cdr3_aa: CASSSGGRRNTEAFF